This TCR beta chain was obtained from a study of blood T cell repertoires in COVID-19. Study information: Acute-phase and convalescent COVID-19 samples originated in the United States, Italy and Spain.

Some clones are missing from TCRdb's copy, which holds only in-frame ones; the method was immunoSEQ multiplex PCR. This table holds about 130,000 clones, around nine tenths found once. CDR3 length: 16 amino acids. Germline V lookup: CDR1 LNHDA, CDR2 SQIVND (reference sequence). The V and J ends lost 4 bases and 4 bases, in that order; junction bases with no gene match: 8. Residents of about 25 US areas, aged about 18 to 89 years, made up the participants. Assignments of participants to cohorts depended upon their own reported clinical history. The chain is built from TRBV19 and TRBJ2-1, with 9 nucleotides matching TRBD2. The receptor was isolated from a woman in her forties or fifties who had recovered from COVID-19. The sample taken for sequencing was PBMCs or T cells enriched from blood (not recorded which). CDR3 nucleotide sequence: TGTGCCAGTAGTAACTTAGCGGGGGCCTATTACAATGAGCAGTTCTTC. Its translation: CASSNLAGAYYNEQFF.